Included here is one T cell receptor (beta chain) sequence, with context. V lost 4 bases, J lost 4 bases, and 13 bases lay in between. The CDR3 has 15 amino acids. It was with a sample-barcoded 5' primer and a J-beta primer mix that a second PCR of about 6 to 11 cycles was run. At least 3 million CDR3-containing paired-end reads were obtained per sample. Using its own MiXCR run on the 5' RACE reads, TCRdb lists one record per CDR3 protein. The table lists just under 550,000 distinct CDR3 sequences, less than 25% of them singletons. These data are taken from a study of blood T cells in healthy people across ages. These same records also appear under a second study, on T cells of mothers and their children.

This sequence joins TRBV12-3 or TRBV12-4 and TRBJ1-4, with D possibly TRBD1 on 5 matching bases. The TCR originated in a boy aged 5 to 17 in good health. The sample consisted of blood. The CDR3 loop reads CASSSGGGDNEKLFF. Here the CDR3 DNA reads TGTGCCAGCAGTTCCGGGGGGGGAGATAATGAAAAACTGTTTTTT.